The 7 T cell receptor beta chains given below trace back to one sample, sequenced in a study of EBV T-cell therapy then PD-1 blockade in nasopharyngeal carcinoma. Their antigen targets remain unknown. The time point: 266 days after commencement of treatment, after nivolumab therapy. As to treatment: AdE1-LMPpoly-expanded autologous EBV-specific T-cell therapy followed by anti-PD-1 nivolumab. Libraries were prepared by immunoSEQ multiplex PCR; TCRdb keeps only in-frame clonotypes and omits some of them. The data contain over 20,000 clones, around 84% of them seen just once; the ten biggest clones take up 30% to 35%. The material sequenced was CD8+ T cells from blood, taken at roughly day 280 from a patient whose treatment included autologous EBV-specific T cells and nivolumab. The origin of the receptors is a man aged 40-49 years with nasopharyngeal carcinoma.

The CDR3 DNA sequence: TGTGCCAGCAGCTCAGGGATGCGGGGAGCCGGGAACACTGAAGCTTTCTTT. Translation gives CASSSGMRGAGNTEAFF. The chain combines TRBV7-9 with TRBJ1-1; the D gene is possibly TRBD1 (5 bases). Trimming shortened V by 4 bases and J by 1 base, and 19 bases separated the two germline ends. The germline gives CDR1 SEHNR, CDR2 FQNEAQ (reference sequence). This CDR3 has 17 residues.

This chain connects TRBV7-3 to TRBJ2-2; D is undetermined. Trimming took off 2 bases at V and 3 bases at J, with 10 bases between the two ends. Germline V CDR1 and CDR2: SGHTA, FQGTGA. The CDR3 contains 15 residues. The CDR3 loop reads CASSLYGSYTGELFF. The DNA of the CDR3 is TGTGCCAGCAGCTTATACGGATCATACACCGGGGAGCTGTTTTTT.

V is TRBV7-9 and J is TRBJ1-1; 10 bases are shared with TRBD1. The V gene end was trimmed by 5 bases and the J gene end by 4 bases; junction bases not matched to a gene: 13. Looked up from germline, CDR1 is SEHNR and CDR2 is FQNEAQ (reference sequence). The CDR3 runs 17 residues. CDR3 sequence reads: CASSPTGTGAFGTEAFF. CDR3 coding DNA: TGTGCCAGCAGCCCGACCGGGACAGGGGCCTTCGGCACTGAAGCTTTCTTT.

The CDR3 DNA reads as TGTGCCAGCAGTTACTCTGTCCCAGCCTTAAATGAAAAACTGTTTTTT. This translates into CASSYSVPALNEKLFF. The chain employs TRBV6-6 and TRBJ1-4; unclear D gene. V was clipped by 0 bases and J by 5 bases, with 13 bases between them. The CDR3 has 16 amino acids. Per the germline V gene, CDR1 is MNHNY and CDR2 is SVGAGI (reference sequence).

This chain links TRBV2 with TRBJ2-4; 7 nucleotides line up with TRBD1. The CDR3 consists of 16 residues. With V trimmed by 6 bases and J by 3 bases, 11 bases remained unmatched. Germline CDR1 SNHLY, CDR2 FYNNEI. DNA for the CDR3: TGTGCCAGCAGCCCTACAGGGGATTGGAGCAAAAACATTCAGTACTTC. Translation: CASSPTGDWSKNIQYF.

The rearrangement uses TRBV6-2 or TRBV6-3 and TRBJ2-1; D is unresolved. Trimming stripped 2 bases from V and 5 bases from J, with 16 bases between. CDR1 is MNHEY, CDR2 SVGEGT, per germline. The CDR3 is made up of 16 amino acids. The CDR3 DNA reads as TGTGCCAGCAGTTACCGCGCAGGAACGAAAGACAATGAGCAGTTCTTC. Encoded protein: CASSYRAGTKDNEQFF.

The gene calls are TRBV2 and TRBJ1-1; no reliable D call. The V end was cut by 8 bases, the J end by 1 base, with 11 bases between. Germline lookup yields CDR1 SNHLY and CDR2 FYNNEI. CDR3 length: 13 residues. The CDR3 DNA follows: TGTGCCAGCCCCCTGGACGCGAACACTGAAGCTTTCTTT. Protein: CASPLDANTEAFF. The entire variable domain, with the rest obtained from reference TRBV2 and TRBJ1-1, is as follows: EPEVTQTPSHQVTQMGQEVILRCVPISNHLYFYWYRQILGQKVEFLVSFYNNEISEKSEIFDDQFSVERPDGSNFTLKIRSTKLEDSAMYFCASPLDANTEAFFGQGTRLTVV.